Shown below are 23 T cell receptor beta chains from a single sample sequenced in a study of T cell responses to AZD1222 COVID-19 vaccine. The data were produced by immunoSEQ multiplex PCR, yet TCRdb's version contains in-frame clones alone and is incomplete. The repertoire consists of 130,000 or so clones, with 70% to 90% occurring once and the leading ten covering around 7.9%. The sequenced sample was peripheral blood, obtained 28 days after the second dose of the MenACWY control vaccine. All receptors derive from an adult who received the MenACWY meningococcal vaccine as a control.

CDR3 region: CASRGQGDTGELFF. In DNA form, the CDR3 reads TGTGCCAGTAGGGGACAGGGAGACACCGGGGAGCTGTTTTTT. The V call is TRBV19, the J call TRBJ2-2; 9 bases line up with TRBD1. Unmatched junction bases numbered 2, after V lost 6 bases and J lost 3 bases. The CDR3 covers 14 residues. In germline, CDR1 is LNHDA, CDR2 SQIVND (reference sequence).

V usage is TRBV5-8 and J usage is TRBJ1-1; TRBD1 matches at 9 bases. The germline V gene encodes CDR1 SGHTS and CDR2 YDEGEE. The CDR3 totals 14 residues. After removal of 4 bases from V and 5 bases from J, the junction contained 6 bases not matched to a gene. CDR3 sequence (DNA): TGTGCCAGCAGCATAGCGACAGGGGGAACTGAAGCTTTCTTT. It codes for CASSIATGGTEAFF.

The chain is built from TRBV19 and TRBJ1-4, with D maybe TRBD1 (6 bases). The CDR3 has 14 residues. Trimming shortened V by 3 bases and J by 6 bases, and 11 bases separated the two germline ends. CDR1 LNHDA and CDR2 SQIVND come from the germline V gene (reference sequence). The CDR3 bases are TGTGCCAGTAGTATCAGGGGATCAGATGAAAAACTGTTTTTT. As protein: CASSIRGSDEKLFF.

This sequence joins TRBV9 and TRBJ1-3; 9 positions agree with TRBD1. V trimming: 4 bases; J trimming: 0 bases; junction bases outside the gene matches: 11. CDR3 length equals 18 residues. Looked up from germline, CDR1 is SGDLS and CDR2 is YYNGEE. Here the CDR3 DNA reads TGTGCCAGCAGCCCCTTCCGGGACAGGGCCAACTCTGGAAACACCATATATTTT. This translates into CASSPFRDRANSGNTIYF.

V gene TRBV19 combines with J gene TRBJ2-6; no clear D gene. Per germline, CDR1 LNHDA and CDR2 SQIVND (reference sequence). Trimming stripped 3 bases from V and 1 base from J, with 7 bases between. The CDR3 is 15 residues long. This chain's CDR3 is CASSIPTSGANVLTF. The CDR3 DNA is TGTGCCAGTAGTATCCCGACTTCTGGGGCCAACGTCCTGACTTTC.

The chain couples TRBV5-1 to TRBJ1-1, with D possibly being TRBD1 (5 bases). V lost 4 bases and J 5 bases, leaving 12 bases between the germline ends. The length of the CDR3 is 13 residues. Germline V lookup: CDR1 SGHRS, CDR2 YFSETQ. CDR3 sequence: CASSPGGGTEAFF. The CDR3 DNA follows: TGCGCCAGCAGCCCTGGTGGGGGGACTGAAGCTTTCTTT.

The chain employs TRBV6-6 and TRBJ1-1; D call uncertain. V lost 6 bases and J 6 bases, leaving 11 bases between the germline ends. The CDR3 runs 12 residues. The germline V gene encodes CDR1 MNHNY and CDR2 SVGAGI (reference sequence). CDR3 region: CASSPGPSEAFF. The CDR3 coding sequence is TGTGCCAGCAGCCCCGGGCCTTCTGAAGCTTTCTTT.

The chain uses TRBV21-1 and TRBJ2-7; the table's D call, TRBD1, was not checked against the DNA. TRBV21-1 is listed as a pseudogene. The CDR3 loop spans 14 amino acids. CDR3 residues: CASSKARQFYEQYV. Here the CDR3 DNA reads TGTGCCAGCAGCAAAGCCCGACAGTTCTACGAGCAGTACGTC.

The CDR3 DNA sequence: TGTGCCAGCAGGCGGGACAGGGAGTACAATGAGCAGTTCTTC. It yields the protein CASRRDREYNEQFF. This rearrangement joins TRBV28 to TRBJ2-1; TRBD1 matches at 9 bases. This CDR3 has 14 amino acids. Unmatched junction bases numbered 4, after V lost 6 bases and J lost 4 bases. Germline V lookup: CDR1 MDHEN, CDR2 SYDVKM.

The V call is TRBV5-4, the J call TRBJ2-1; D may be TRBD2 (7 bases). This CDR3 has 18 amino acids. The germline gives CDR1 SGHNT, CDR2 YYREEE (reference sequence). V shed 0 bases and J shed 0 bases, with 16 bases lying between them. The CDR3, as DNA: TGTGCCAGCAGCTTGGGGGGCGGGGGCAGTAGCTCCTACAATGAGCAGTTCTTC. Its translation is CASSLGGGGSSSYNEQFF.

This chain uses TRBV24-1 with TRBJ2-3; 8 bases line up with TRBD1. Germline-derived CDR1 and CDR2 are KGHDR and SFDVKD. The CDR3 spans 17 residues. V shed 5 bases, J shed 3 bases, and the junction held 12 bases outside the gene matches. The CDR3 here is CATSGLGGQGPTDTQYF. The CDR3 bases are TGTGCCACCAGTGGTCTAGGCGGACAGGGCCCGACAGATACGCAGTATTTT.

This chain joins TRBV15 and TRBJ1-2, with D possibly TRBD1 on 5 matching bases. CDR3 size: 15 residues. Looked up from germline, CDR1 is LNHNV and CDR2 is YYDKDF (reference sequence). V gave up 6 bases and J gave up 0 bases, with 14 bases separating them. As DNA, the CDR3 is TGTGCCACCAGGAAGAGGGGCGGCGCTAACTATGGCTACACCTTC. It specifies CATRKRGGANYGYTF.

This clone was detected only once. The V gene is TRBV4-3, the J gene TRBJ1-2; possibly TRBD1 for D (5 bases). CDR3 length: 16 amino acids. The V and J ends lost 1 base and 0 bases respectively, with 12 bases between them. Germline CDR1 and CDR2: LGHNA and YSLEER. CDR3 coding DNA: TGCGCCAGCAGCCAAGGTGTGCAGGGAGCTAACTATGGCTACACCTTC. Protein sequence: CASSQGVQGANYGYTF.

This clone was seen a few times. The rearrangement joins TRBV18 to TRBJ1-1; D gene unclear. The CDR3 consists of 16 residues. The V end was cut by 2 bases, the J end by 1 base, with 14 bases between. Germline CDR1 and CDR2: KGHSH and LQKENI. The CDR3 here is CASSPKVKGGNTEAFF. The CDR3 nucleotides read TGTGCCAGCTCACCAAAAGTGAAGGGAGGGAACACTGAAGCTTTCTTT.

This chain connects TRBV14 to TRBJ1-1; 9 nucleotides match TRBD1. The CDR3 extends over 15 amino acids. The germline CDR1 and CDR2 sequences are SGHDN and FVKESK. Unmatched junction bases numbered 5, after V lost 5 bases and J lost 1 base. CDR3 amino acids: CASSDPGQGNTEAFF. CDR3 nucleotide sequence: TGTGCCAGCAGCGATCCGGGACAGGGGAACACTGAAGCTTTCTTT.

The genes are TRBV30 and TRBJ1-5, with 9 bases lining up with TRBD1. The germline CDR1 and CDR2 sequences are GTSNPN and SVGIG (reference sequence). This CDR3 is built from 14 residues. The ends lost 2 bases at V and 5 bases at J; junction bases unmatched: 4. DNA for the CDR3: TGTGCCTGGAGTCTACAGGGGGCGGATCAGCCCCAGCATTTT. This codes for CAWSLQGADQPQHF.

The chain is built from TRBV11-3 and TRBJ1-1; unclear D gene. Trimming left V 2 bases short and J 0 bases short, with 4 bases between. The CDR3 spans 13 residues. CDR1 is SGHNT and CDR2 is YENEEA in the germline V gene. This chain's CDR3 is CASSLYMNTEAFF. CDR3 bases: TGTGCCAGCAGCTTATATATGAACACTGAAGCTTTCTTT. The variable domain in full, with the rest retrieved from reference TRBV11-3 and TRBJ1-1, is EAGVVQSPRYKIIEKKQPVAFWCNPISGHNTLYWYLQNLGQGPELLIRYENEEAVDDSQLPKDRFSAERLKGVDSTLKIQPAELGDSAVYLCASSLYMNTEAFFGQGTRLTVV.

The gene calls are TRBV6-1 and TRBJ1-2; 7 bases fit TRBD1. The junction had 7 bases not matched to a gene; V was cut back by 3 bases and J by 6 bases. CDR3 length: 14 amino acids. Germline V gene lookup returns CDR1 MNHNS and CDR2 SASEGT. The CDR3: CASSETGRVDGYTF. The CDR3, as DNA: TGTGCCAGCAGTGAGACAGGGAGGGTCGATGGCTACACCTTC.

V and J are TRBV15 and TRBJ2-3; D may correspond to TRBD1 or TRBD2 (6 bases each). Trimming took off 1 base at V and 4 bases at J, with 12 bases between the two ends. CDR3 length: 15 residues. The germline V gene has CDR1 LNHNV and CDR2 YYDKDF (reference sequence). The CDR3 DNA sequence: TGTGCCACCAGCAGAGTGAAGGGGGACTCAGATACGCAGTATTTT. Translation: CATSRVKGDSDTQYF.

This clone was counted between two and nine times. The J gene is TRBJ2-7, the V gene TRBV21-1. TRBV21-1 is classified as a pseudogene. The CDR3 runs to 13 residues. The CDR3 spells CASSRDGNYEQYV. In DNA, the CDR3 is TGTGCCAGCAGTAGGGACGGCAACTACGAGCAGTACGTC.

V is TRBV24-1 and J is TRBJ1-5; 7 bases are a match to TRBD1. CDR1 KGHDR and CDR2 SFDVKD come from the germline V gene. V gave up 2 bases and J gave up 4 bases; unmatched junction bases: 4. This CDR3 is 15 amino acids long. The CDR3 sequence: CATSDSAGGNQPQHF. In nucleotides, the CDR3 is TGTGCCACCAGTGATTCGGCAGGGGGAAATCAGCCCCAGCATTTT.

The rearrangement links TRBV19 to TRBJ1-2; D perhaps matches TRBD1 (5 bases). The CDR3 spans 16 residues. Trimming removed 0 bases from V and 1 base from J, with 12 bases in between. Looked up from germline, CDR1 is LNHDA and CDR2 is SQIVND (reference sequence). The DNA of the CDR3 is TGTGCCAGTAGTATAGATCGGGGCAGACGTAACTATGGCTACACCTTC. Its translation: CASSIDRGRRNYGYTF.

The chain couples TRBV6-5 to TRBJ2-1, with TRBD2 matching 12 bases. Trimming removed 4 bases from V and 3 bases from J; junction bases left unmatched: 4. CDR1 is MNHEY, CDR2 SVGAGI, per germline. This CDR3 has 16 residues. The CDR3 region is CASSSILAGGYNEQFF. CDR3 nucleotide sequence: TGTGCCAGCAGTTCCATACTAGCGGGGGGCTACAATGAGCAGTTCTTC.